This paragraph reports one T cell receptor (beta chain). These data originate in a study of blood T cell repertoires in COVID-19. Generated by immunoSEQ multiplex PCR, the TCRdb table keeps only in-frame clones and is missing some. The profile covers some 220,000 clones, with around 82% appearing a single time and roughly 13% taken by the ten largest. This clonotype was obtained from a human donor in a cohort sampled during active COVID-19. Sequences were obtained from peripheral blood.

CDR3 sequence: CASRLSAGTQDESLPYEQYF. CDR3 DNA sequence: TGTGCCAGCAGGCTAAGCGCCGGGACACAAGACGAGTCTTTACCCTACGAGCAGTACTTC. The chain has TRBV14 and TRBJ2-7; a possible D gene is TRBD1 (6 bases). The germline gives CDR1 SGHDN, CDR2 FVKESK. The CDR3 has 20 amino acids. The V end was cut by 6 bases, the J end by 2 bases, with 32 bases between.